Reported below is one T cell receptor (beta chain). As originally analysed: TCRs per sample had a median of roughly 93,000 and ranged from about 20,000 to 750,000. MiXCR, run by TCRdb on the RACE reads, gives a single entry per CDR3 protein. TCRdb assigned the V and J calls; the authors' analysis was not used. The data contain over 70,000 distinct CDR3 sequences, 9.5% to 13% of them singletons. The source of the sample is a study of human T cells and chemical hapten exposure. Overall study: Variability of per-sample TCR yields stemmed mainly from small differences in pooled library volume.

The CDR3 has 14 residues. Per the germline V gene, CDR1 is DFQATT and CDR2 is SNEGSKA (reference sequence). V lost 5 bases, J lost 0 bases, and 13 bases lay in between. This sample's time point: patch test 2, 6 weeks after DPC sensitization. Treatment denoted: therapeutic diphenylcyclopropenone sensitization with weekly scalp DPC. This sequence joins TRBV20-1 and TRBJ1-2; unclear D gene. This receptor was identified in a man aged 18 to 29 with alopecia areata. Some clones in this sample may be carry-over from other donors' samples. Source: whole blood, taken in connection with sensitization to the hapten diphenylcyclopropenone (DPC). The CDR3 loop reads CSAPPAGTNYGYTF. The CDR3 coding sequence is TGCAGTGCTCCCCCGGCCGGGACTAACTATGGCTACACCTTC.